These T cell receptor beta chains were read from a single sample in a study of T cell responses to AZD1222 COVID-19 vaccine. TCRdb's copy holds only in-frame clones and misses some; the assay was immunoSEQ multiplex PCR. The top ten hold under 14% of the sample, which has tens of thousands of clones, 70% to 90% seen once. The specimen comprised peripheral blood, sampled 28 days after the second AZD1222 dose. These receptor sequences come from an adult who received the AZD1222 COVID-19 vaccine. CDR3s include the opening cysteine and the closing phenylalanine or tryptophan. Fields, in order: V gene, J gene, CDR3 protein.

v_gene: TRBV15; j_gene: TRBJ1-1; CDR3aa: CATSLAEAFF
v_gene: TRBV10-3; j_gene: TRBJ2-1; CDR3aa: CAINPTSEFHNEQFF
v_gene: TRBV7-2; j_gene: TRBJ1-3; CDR3aa: CASSTFGGAGNTIYF
v_gene: TRBV7-2; j_gene: TRBJ2-7; CDR3aa: CASTLNGGASYEQYF
v_gene: TRBV24-1; j_gene: TRBJ2-5; CDR3aa: CATISPGETQYF
v_gene: TRBV7-9; j_gene: TRBJ2-1; CDR3aa: CASSPTGLYEQFF
v_gene: TRBV6-5; j_gene: TRBJ1-1; CDR3aa: CASGDRDVNTEAFF
v_gene: TRBV24-1; j_gene: TRBJ2-2; CDR3aa: CATSDDGELFF
v_gene: TRBV11-1; j_gene: TRBJ2-7; CDR3aa: CASSRQGTYEQYF
v_gene: TRBV5-5; j_gene: TRBJ2-7; CDR3aa: CASSWGRQAYYEQYF
v_gene: TRBV5-4; j_gene: TRBJ2-3; CDR3aa: CASSVNRATDTQYF
v_gene: TRBV7-2; j_gene: TRBJ2-3; CDR3aa: CASSLPLSGGRGQYF
v_gene: TRBV11-2; j_gene: TRBJ1-3; CDR3aa: CASSFQWDSGNTIYF
v_gene: TRBV4-2; j_gene: TRBJ2-7; CDR3aa: CASSQDLAAYEQYF
v_gene: TRBV27; j_gene: TRBJ2-4; CDR3aa: CASSRLAGGNGKNIQYF
v_gene: TRBV6-2/TRBV6-3; j_gene: TRBJ1-1; CDR3aa: CASSYRGQGAWLAEAFF
v_gene: TRBV12-3/TRBV12-4; j_gene: TRBJ1-6; CDR3aa: CASSLVRGPLHF
v_gene: TRBV11-3; j_gene: TRBJ2-3; CDR3aa: CASSKRGQGGDTQYF
v_gene: TRBV5-1; j_gene: TRBJ1-2; CDR3aa: CASSLVFPSDGYTF
v_gene: TRBV14; j_gene: TRBJ1-2; CDR3aa: CASSQAAGVLGGYTF
v_gene: TRBV7-3; j_gene: TRBJ1-2; CDR3aa: CASSSSSTEGYTF
v_gene: TRBV2; j_gene: TRBJ2-5; CDR3aa: CASSVGIREETQYF
v_gene: TRBV24-1; j_gene: TRBJ1-2; CDR3aa: CATSAKGGVNYGYTF
v_gene: TRBV5-8; j_gene: TRBJ1-1; CDR3aa: CASSRTGNTEAFF
v_gene: TRBV3-1/TRBV3-2; j_gene: TRBJ1-3; CDR3aa: CASSAMLDYTIYF
v_gene: TRBV24-1; j_gene: TRBJ1-1; CDR3aa: CATSDSGQNTEAFF
v_gene: TRBV4-3; j_gene: TRBJ2-7; CDR3aa: CASSQDNWGANPYEQYF
v_gene: TRBV6-5; j_gene: TRBJ2-7; CDR3aa: CASSYSRGYEQYF